The T cell receptor (beta chain) described here comes from a study of T cell responses to AZD1222 COVID-19 vaccine. Trimming shortened V by 8 bases and J by 4 bases, and 21 bases separated the two germline ends. Germline-derived CDR1 and CDR2 are SGHTA and FQGTGA. CDR3 size: 16 residues. This clone was counted once. The assay was immunoSEQ multiplex PCR, and TCRdb's table has in-frame clones only and misses some. Of over 100,000 clones in the sample, 91% were seen once. This chain joins TRBV7-3 and TRBJ1-5; D not resolved. The sequenced sample was peripheral blood, obtained on day 0 of AZD1222 vaccination. The receptor's source is an adult in good health. CDR3 DNA: TGTGCCAGCCCCCCCAAGTCGGGCATTCGAAATCAGCCCCAGCATTTT. As protein: CASPPKSGIRNQPQHF.